This entry describes one T cell receptor (beta chain). Antigen: not known. The sample comes from a study of shared clonotypes between healthy human individuals. Study overall: CD8 memory received one plate per donor, CD8 naive two, CD4 memory three and CD4 naive three. The study, taken as a whole, reports: Approximately 5% of naive CD4 clonotypes were shared across a few donors. Memory subsets generally showed lower estimated richness than naive subsets.

The data were produced by immunoSEQ multiplex PCR, yet TCRdb's version contains in-frame clones alone and is incomplete. The repertoire holds fewer than 1.6 million clones, with approximately 98.5% as singletons. V dropped 0 bases and J dropped 0 bases, with 12 bases sitting between them. Germline V gene sequence: CDR1 SGHRS, CDR2 YFSETQ. The CDR3 sequence is 17 residues long. The clonotype originates from a man in his thirties or forties in good health. Specimen: naive CD4+ T cells sorted from blood. Subset meaning: CD45RA+ positively selected. The V gene is TRBV5-1, the J gene TRBJ1-4; possibly TRBD1 for D (5 bases). The CDR3 sequence: CASSLAGGSATNEKLFF. The CDR3 DNA follows: TGCGCCAGCAGCTTGGCCGGGGGGTCAGCAACTAATGAAAAACTGTTTTTT.